The 23 T cell receptor beta chains presented below share a single source sample, sequenced in a study of early T cells in non-severe SARS-CoV-2 infection. TCRdb passed the 5' RACE reads through MiXCR, listing each CDR3 protein once. This table has tens of thousands of distinct CDR3 sequences, around 5% appearing once. This material consisted of whole blood, taken at baseline. Source of these receptors: an adult who was a healthcare worker with PCR-confirmed SARS-CoV-2 infection or an uninfected control (not recorded which).

In its sample, this clonotype was seen a few times. The chain joins TRBV2 to TRBJ1-6; 7 nucleotides line up with TRBD1. V gave up 3 bases and J gave up 6 bases; unmatched junction bases: 14. CDR3 size: 18 residues. Germline V lookup: CDR1 SNHLY, CDR2 FYNNEI. The DNA for the CDR3 is TGTGCCAGCAGTGAGGGTGGACAGGCCCGCCCTTTTAATTCACCCCTCCACTTT. Its translation: CASSEGGQARPFNSPLHF. Using reference TRBV2 and TRBJ1-6 for the parts outside the CDR3, the full variable domain is EPEVTQTPSHQVTQMGQEVILRCVPISNHLYFYWYRQILGQKVEFLVSFYNNEISEKSEIFDDQFSVERPDGSNFTLKIRSTKLEDSAMYFCASSEGGQARPFNSPLHFGNGTRLTVT.

This chain connects TRBV7-2 to TRBJ2-7; no firm D call. The V end lost 6 bases, the J end lost 4 bases, and 16 bases lay between the germline ends. The V gene's germline CDR1 is SGHTA and CDR2 FQGNSA. The CDR3 runs to 14 residues. The CDR3 loop is CASSQTISAYEQYF. Here the CDR3 DNA reads TGTGCCAGCAGTCAGACCATATCTGCTTACGAGCAGTACTTC.

By share of the sample, this clonotype is medium-sized (0.01 to 0.1%). CDR3 DNA sequence: TGTGCCAGCAGCCTGAGGACCTATGGCTACACCTTC. Its translation is CASSLRTYGYTF. The V call is TRBV7-9, the J call TRBJ1-2; D remains ambiguous. The V gene's germline CDR1 is SEHNR and CDR2 FQNEAQ (reference sequence). Trimming left V 5 bases short and J 4 bases short, with 8 bases between. The CDR3 contains 12 residues.

This clonotype has at least ten counts. This sequence joins TRBV5-6 and TRBJ2-5; D remains ambiguous. V was clipped by 5 bases and J by 5 bases, with 10 bases between them. The germline V gene encodes CDR1 SGHDT and CDR2 YYEEEE. The CDR3 runs to 12 residues. CDR3 protein: CASSPRRETQYF. The CDR3 nucleotides are TGTGCCAGCAGTCCGCGTCGGGAGACCCAGTACTTC.

This clonotype was counted a few times. The rearrangement uses TRBV12-3 or TRBV12-4 and TRBJ2-7; 9 positions agree with TRBD2. The CDR3 totals 14 residues. The CDR3 reads CPRGGGALAYEQYF. CDR3 bases: TGTCCGCGGGGCGGGGGGGCCTTAGCCTACGAGCAGTACTTC.

This clonotype was observed at least ten times. The genes are TRBV7-6 and TRBJ2-3, with 7 positions matching TRBD1. CDR3 size: 15 residues. The germline V gene encodes CDR1 SGHVS and CDR2 FNYEAQ. After removal of 5 bases from V and 3 bases from J, the junction contained 8 bases not matched to a gene. CDR3 sequence reads: CASSAPGQRTDTQYF. The CDR3 coding sequence is TGTGCCAGCAGCGCACCGGGACAGCGAACAGATACGCAGTATTTT.

The V gene is TRBV19, the J gene TRBJ1-5; no reliable D call. Germline CDR1 and CDR2: LNHDA and SQIVND (reference sequence). This CDR3 contains 13 residues. With 5 bases removed from V and 3 bases from J, the gap between germline ends came to 8 bases. CDR3 DNA sequence: TGTGCCAGTAGTGGAGCGTACAATCAGCCCCAGCATTTT. This gives the protein CASSGAYNQPQHF. Full variable domain (outside the CDR3, taken from reference TRBV19 and TRBJ1-5): DGGITQSPKYLFRKEGQNVTLSCEQNLNHDAMYWYRQDPGQGLRLIYYSQIVNDFQKGDIAEGYSVSREKKESFPLTVTSAQKNPTAFYLCASSGAYNQPQHFGDGTRLSIL.

This clonotype has at least ten counts. J is TRBJ2-1 and V is TRBV7-8; D is unclear. The CDR3 is 17 residues long. Per the germline V gene, CDR1 is SGHVS and CDR2 is FQNEAQ. Trimming shortened V by 0 bases and J by 0 bases, and 12 bases separated the two germline ends. CDR3 sequence reads: CASSLARRPSSYNEQFF. The CDR3 nucleotides are TGTGCCAGCAGCTTAGCGCGGCGCCCGAGCTCCTACAATGAGCAGTTCTTC.

In its sample, this clonotype was seen many times. The J gene is TRBJ1-1, the V gene TRBV7-3; D unclear. V was shortened by 2 bases and J by 4 bases, with 8 bases between the two germline ends. CDR1 and CDR2 from the germline V gene are SGHTA and FQGTGA. The CDR3 covers 13 residues. The CDR3 here is CASSLLAATEAFF. In DNA, the CDR3 is TGTGCCAGCAGCTTACTCGCAGCCACTGAAGCTTTCTTT.

This clonotype was detected only a few times. V usage is TRBV10-3 and J usage is TRBJ2-3; 9 positions agree with TRBD2. V lost 8 bases, J lost 5 bases, and 20 bases stayed unmatched. CDR1 is ENHRY and CDR2 is SYGVKD in the germline V gene. The CDR3 totals 18 residues. CDR3 in DNA: TGTGCCATCCGGAGGATGATAGCGGGGGCCCGACGGAGAGATACGCAGTATTTT. This codes for CAIRRMIAGARRRDTQYF.

V is TRBV24-1 and J is TRBJ1-5, with D tentatively TRBD1 (5 bases). Germline V gives CDR1 KGHDR, CDR2 SFDVKD. This CDR3 contains 14 residues. The germline V and J ends were trimmed by 5 bases and 7 bases, with 14 bases remaining between them. The CDR3 is CATSVRGGGQPQHF. The CDR3 DNA reads TGTGCCACCAGTGTCCGAGGTGGGGGGCAGCCCCAGCATTTT.

J is TRBJ2-1 and V is TRBV24-1; D call uncertain. Trimming stripped 4 bases from V and 12 bases from J, with 15 bases between. Looked up from germline, CDR1 is KGHDR and CDR2 is SFDVKD. The CDR3 length is 13 residues. The CDR3 loop is CATSEGSRTSQFF. As DNA, the CDR3 is TGTGCCACCAGTGAGGGAAGTAGAACATCGCAGTTCTTC.

This rearrangement joins TRBV7-9 to TRBJ2-7, with TRBD1 matching 8 bases. The germline V gene has CDR1 SEHNR and CDR2 FQNEAQ (reference sequence). The CDR3 loop spans 16 amino acids. V was clipped by 3 bases and J by 3 bases; unmatched bases: 10. The CDR3 DNA is TGTGCCAGCAGCTTCTTCCCCCTACAGGGGGTCTACGAGCAGTACTTC. Encoded protein: CASSFFPLQGVYEQYF.

This clonotype appeared many times. CDR3 nucleotides: TGTGCCAGCAGCTCTCTAGGGGGGCCAGAGACCCAGTACTTC. Translation: CASSSLGGPETQYF. The V and J genes are TRBV9 and TRBJ2-5, with D perhaps being TRBD1 or TRBD2 (6 bases each). This CDR3 is 14 amino acids long. With 4 bases removed from V and 4 bases from J, the gap between germline ends came to 14 bases. Germline V gene data show CDR1 as SGDLS and CDR2 as YYNGEE.

This clonotype was recorded a few times. The rearrangement links TRBV18 to TRBJ1-5; 7 bases match TRBD1. Trimming took 4 bases from V and 3 from J; bases not matched to a gene: 3. There are 14 residues in the CDR3. Per the germline V gene, CDR1 is KGHSH and CDR2 is LQKENI. CDR3: CASSLGTDNQPQHF. The CDR3 nucleotides read TGTGCCAGCTCACTGGGGACAGACAATCAGCCCCAGCATTTT.

This clonotype appeared a few times. CDR3 DNA: TGTGCCAGCAGTTACGGGACAGCCGGGGAGCTGTTTTTT. Its protein is CASSYGTAGELFF. V usage is TRBV6-5 and J usage is TRBJ2-2; 7 nucleotides line up with TRBD1. Germline values: CDR1 MNHEY, CDR2 SVGAGI. The V gene end was trimmed by 2 bases and the J gene end by 6 bases; junction bases not matched to a gene: 0. The CDR3 covers 13 residues.

This clonotype was observed many times. The V gene is TRBV9, the J gene TRBJ1-1; tentative D call: TRBD1 (5 bases). The CDR3 loop spans 15 amino acids. The germline V and J ends were trimmed by 3 bases and 0 bases, with 12 bases remaining between them. Germline V gene sequence: CDR1 SGDLS, CDR2 YYNGEE. Here the CDR3 reads CASSETGGLNTEAFF. In nucleotides, the CDR3 is TGTGCCAGCAGCGAGACTGGGGGACTGAACACTGAAGCTTTCTTT.

This clonotype was seen many times. CDR3 sequence: CASRPTSGSYNEQFF. CDR3 nucleotides: TGTGCCAGCAGGCCCACTAGCGGGAGTTACAATGAGCAGTTCTTC. The chain has TRBV3-2 and TRBJ2-1; the table's D call, TRBD2, was not checked against the DNA. TRBV3-2 is an annotated pseudogene. The length of the CDR3 is 15 residues.

This clonotype has more than one count but fewer than ten. The chain combines TRBV7-6 with TRBJ2-5; 8 positions match TRBD1. The CDR3 is 14 residues long. Per germline, CDR1 SGHVS and CDR2 FNYEAQ. J gave up 4 bases and V 4 bases, and 5 bases lay outside the gene matches. CDR3 amino acids: CASSSGQVGETQYF. The CDR3 coding sequence is TGTGCCAGCAGCTCGGGACAGGTGGGAGAGACCCAGTACTTC.

This clonotype was seen repeatedly, ten times or more. The V call is TRBV12-3 or TRBV12-4, the J call TRBJ2-3; 10 bases match TRBD2. The J segment lost 11 bases and the V segment lost 3 bases, leaving 11 bases of the junction unmatched. CDR3 length equals 15 residues. CDR3 nucleotides: TGTGCCAGCAGTTTCTTAGCGGGGGGCCAAAGTGGGCAGTATTTT. It translates to CASSFLAGGQSGQYF.

The chain has TRBV6-1 and TRBJ2-7; 7 nucleotides agree with TRBD1. With 11 bases clipped from V and 2 bases from J, the junction kept 3 bases outside the gene matches. The CDR3 is 11 amino acids. The germline CDR1 and CDR2 sequences are MNHNS and SASEGT. The CDR3 nucleotides read TGTGCCGGGGGACAGACCTACGAGCAGTACTTC. Amino acid sequence: CAGGQTYEQYF.

This clonotype has a handful of counts. This rearrangement joins TRBV4-2 to TRBJ2-2; 13 bases agree with TRBD2. Per germline, CDR1 LGHNA and CDR2 YNFKEQ. J was trimmed by 5 bases and V by 3 bases; bases with no gene match: 6. The CDR3 has 17 amino acids. The CDR3: CASSQAGLAGITGELFF. CDR3 sequence (DNA): TGTGCCAGCAGCCAGGCGGGACTAGCGGGGATTACCGGGGAGCTGTTTTTT.

This clonotype showed up many times. The chain combines TRBV7-3 with TRBJ2-3; 10 positions agree with TRBD2. The CDR3 is made up of 16 amino acids. J lost 6 bases, V lost 5 bases, and 11 bases had no gene match. Looked up from germline, CDR1 is SGHTA and CDR2 is FQGTGA. The CDR3, as DNA: TGTGCCAGCAGCCTAGGGGCTAGCGGGGGTGTGGATACGCAGTATTTT. Its translation: CASSLGASGGVDTQYF.